This paragraph reports one T cell receptor beta chain. Between the trimmed V and J ends, which lost 4 bases and 8 bases, there was a span of 14 bases. The CDR3 is 13 residues long. CDR1 and CDR2 (germline): SGHTA, FQGNSA. This specimen belongs to a study of blood T cell repertoires in COVID-19. Study-level background: Samples taken during acute and convalescent COVID-19 were collected in the United States, Italy and Spain.

In the original workflow: Reference gene primer amplification yielded estimated nucleated cell counts. Produced via immunoSEQ multiplex PCR; TCRdb's table is partial and in-frame only. Clone size and the V and J calls come from that table; the DNA yielded D and trimming. The sample contains 200,000 to 250,000 clones, approximately 81% of which appear only once. The chain carries TRBV7-2 and TRBJ1-2; D unresolved. The sample taken for sequencing was peripheral blood. The TCR sequence derives from a woman at least 80 years old with acute or convalescent COVID-19. The CDR3 spells CASSSREADGYTF. The CDR3 DNA reads as TGTGCCAGCAGCTCACGGGAAGCTGACGGCTACACCTTC.